The 12 T cell receptor beta chains in this list originate from one sample, sequenced in a study of blood T cell repertoires in COVID-19. The repertoire was sequenced with immunoSEQ multiplex PCR; TCRdb's copy has only in-frame clones and lacks some. This sample has 300,000 to 350,000 clones; around 90% occur once, and the top ten carry 3.5% to 5%. The sequencing sample was made of PBMCs or T cells enriched from blood (not recorded which). These TCRs come from a woman under 30 with acute COVID-19.

The V call is TRBV11-3, the J call TRBJ2-1; 8 positions agree with TRBD2. CDR1 SGHNT and CDR2 YENEEA come from the germline V gene. J was trimmed by 2 bases and V by 0 bases; bases with no gene match: 9. The CDR3 is 18 residues long. CDR3 DNA: TGTGCCAGCAGCTTAGATCAAAGCGGGAGCGGAACCTACAATGAGCAGTTCTTC. Translating it yields CASSLDQSGSGTYNEQFF.

The chain uses TRBV7-9 and TRBJ1-1; 9 bases are a match to TRBD1. The length of the CDR3 is 19 residues. Germline V gene sequence: CDR1 SEHNR, CDR2 FQNEAQ (reference sequence). V shed 2 bases, J shed 0 bases, and the junction held 13 bases outside the gene matches. CDR3 loop: CASSLFGQGLSVVNTEAFF. The CDR3 coding sequence is TGTGCCAGCAGCTTATTTGGACAGGGGTTAAGTGTCGTGAACACTGAAGCTTTCTTT.

This chain uses TRBV27 with TRBJ2-1, with a possible D match to TRBD2 (6 bases). CDR3 size: 14 residues. V was shortened by 4 bases and J by 9 bases, with 16 bases between the two germline ends. The germline V gene has CDR1 MNHEY and CDR2 SMNVEV (reference sequence). The CDR3 nucleotides are TGTGCCAGCAGTTCGGGGGAAAACTTGAGTGAGCAGTTCTTC. This encodes CASSSGENLSEQFF.

The V gene is TRBV5-1, the J gene TRBJ2-1, with D perhaps matching TRBD1 (6 bases). CDR3 length: 15 residues. The ends were cut back, 0 bases at V and 5 bases at J, with 12 bases in the middle. Germline CDR1 is SGHRS and CDR2 is YFSETQ. The chain's CDR3 is CASSLGDRRDNEQFF. CDR3 in DNA: TGCGCCAGCAGCTTGGGAGACAGGAGAGACAATGAGCAGTTCTTC. Using reference TRBV5-1 and TRBJ2-1 for the parts outside the CDR3, the full variable domain is KAGVTQTPRYLIKTRGQQVTLSCSPISGHRSVSWYQQTPGQGLQFLFEYFSETQRNKGNFPGRFSGRQFSNSRSEMNVSTLELGDSALYLCASSLGDRRDNEQFFGPGTRLTVL.

This clone was detected only once. The chain carries TRBV28 and TRBJ2-1, with TRBD1 matching over 8 bases. The J segment lost 6 bases and the V segment lost 6 bases, leaving 13 bases of the junction unmatched. The CDR3 covers 16 residues. CDR1 and CDR2 from the germline V gene are MDHEN and SYDVKM. Here the CDR3 DNA reads TGTGCCAGCAGCCCTACCCGAAAGACAGGGGTCAATGAGCAGTTCTTC. Protein sequence: CASSPTRKTGVNEQFF.

This clone was observed a single time. The chain is built from TRBV2 and TRBJ2-3, with 7 nucleotides matching TRBD2. Trimming removed 6 bases from V and 5 bases from J; junction bases left unmatched: 8. The CDR3 has 14 residues. CDR1 SNHLY and CDR2 FYNNEI come from the germline V gene. Here the CDR3 reads CASRLAELQDTQYF. The CDR3 DNA reads as TGTGCCAGCAGGCTAGCGGAGCTCCAAGATACGCAGTATTTT.

CDR3 amino acids: CSVEGMDQRGYGYTF. CDR3 sequence (DNA): TGCAGCGTTGAAGGCATGGACCAAAGGGGCTATGGCTACACCTTC. The V call is TRBV29-1, the J call TRBJ1-2; D perhaps matches TRBD1 (5 bases). Between the trimmed V and J ends, which lost 1 base and 4 bases, there was a span of 16 bases. The CDR3 spans 15 residues. Germline V CDR1 and CDR2: SQVTM, ANQGSEA.

The chain joins TRBV5-6 to TRBJ1-4, with D unresolved. V dropped 0 bases and J dropped 10 bases, with 10 bases sitting between them. Germline V CDR1 and CDR2: SGHDT, YYEEEE. CDR3 length: 13 residues. The CDR3 DNA sequence: TGTGCCAGCAGCTTGGACCGAAACGGAAAACTGTTTTTT. It is translated as CASSLDRNGKLFF. Supplemented by reference TRBV5-6 and TRBJ1-4, the full variable domain reads DAGVTQSPTHLIKTRGQQVTLRCSPKSGHDTVSWYQQALGQGPQFIFQYYEEEERQRGNFPDRFSGHQFPNYSSELNVNALLLGDSALYLCASSLDRNGKLFFGSGTQLSVL.

This chain joins TRBV7-9 and TRBJ1-2, with 10 bases matching TRBD1. The germline CDR1 and CDR2 sequences are SEHNR and FQNEAQ (reference sequence). The junction had 9 bases not matched to a gene; V was cut back by 0 bases and J by 8 bases. This CDR3 has 16 amino acids. CDR3 sequence (DNA): TGTGCCAGCAGCTTAGCCCCGGGACAGGGGAACGGGGGCTACACCTTC. This translates into CASSLAPGQGNGGYTF.

This chain uses TRBV13 with TRBJ1-3, with no clear D. Germline-derived CDR1 and CDR2 are PRHDT and FYEKMQ (reference sequence). The CDR3 sequence is 12 residues long. Trimming took 8 bases from V and 1 from J, leaving 6 bases between them. CDR3 in DNA: TGTGCCAGCCGGGTTTCTGGAAACACCATATATTTT. Protein: CASRVSGNTIYF.

V and J are TRBV6-2 or TRBV6-3 and TRBJ2-7, with D perhaps TRBD1 (7 bases). Germline loops: CDR1 MNHEY, CDR2 SVGEGT. This CDR3 spans 15 amino acids. V was clipped by 2 bases and J by 5 bases, with 16 bases between them. The DNA of the CDR3 is TGTGCCAGCAGTTACGGTGGAGGGGGCTGGAACGAGCAGTACTTC. It encodes CASSYGGGGWNEQYF.

V and J are TRBV12-3 or TRBV12-4 and TRBJ2-7; the D gene is possibly TRBD1 (6 bases). Trimming shortened V by 9 bases and J by 1 base, and 10 bases separated the two germline ends. The CDR3 is 12 amino acids. CDR3 DNA: TGTGCCAGTCAGGACAGTTCCTACGAGCAGTACTTC. As protein: CASQDSSYEQYF.